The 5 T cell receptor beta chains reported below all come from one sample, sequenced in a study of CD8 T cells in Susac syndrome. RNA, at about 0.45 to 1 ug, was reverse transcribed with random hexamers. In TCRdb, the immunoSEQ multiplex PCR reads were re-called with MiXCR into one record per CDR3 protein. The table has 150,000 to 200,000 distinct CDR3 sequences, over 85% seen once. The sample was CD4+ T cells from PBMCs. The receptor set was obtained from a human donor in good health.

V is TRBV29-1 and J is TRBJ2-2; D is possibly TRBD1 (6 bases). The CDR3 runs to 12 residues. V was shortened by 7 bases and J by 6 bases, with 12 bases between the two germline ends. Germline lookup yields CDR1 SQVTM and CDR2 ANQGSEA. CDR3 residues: CSARAGAGELFF. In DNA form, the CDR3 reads TGCAGCGCCCGAGCAGGGGCCGGGGAGCTGTTTTTT.

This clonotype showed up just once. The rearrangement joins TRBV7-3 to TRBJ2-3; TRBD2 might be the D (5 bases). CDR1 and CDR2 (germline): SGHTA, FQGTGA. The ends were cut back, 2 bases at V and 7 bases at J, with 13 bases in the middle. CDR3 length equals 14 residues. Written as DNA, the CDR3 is TGTGCCAGCAGCTTATACGGGGTAACAAATACGCAGTATTTT. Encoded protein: CASSLYGVTNTQYF.

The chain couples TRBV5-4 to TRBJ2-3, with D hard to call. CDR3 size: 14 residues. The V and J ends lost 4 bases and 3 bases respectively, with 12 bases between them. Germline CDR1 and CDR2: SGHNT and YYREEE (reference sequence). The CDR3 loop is CASSNMSPTDTQYF. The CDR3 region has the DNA TGTGCCAGCAGCAACATGAGCCCAACAGATACGCAGTATTTT.

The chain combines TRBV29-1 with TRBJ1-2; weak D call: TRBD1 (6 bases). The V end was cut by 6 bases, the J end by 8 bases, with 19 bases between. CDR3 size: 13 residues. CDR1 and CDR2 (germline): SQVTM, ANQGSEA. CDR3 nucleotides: TGCAGCGTCGACCCTGGGACAAGGGACGGCTACACCTTC. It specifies CSVDPGTRDGYTF.

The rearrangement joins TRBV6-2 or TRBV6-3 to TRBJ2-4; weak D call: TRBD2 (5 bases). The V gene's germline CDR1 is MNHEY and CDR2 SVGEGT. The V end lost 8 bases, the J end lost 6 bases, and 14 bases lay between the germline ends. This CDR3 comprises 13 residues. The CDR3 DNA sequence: TGTGCCAGCGCGGGTTTAGCCGGAAACATTCAGTACTTC. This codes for CASAGLAGNIQYF.